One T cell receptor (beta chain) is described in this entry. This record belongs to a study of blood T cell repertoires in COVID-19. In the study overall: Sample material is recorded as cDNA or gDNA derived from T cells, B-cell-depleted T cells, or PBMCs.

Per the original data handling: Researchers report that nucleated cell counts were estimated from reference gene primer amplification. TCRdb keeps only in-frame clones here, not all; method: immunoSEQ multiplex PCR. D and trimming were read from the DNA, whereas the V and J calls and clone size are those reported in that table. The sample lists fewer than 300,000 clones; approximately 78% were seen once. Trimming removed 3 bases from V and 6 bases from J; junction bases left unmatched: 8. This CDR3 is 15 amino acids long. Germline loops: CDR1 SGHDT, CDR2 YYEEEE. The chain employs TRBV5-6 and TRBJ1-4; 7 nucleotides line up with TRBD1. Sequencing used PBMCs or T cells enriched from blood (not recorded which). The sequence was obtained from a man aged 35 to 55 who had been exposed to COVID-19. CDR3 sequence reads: CASSYRGMGHEKLFF. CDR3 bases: TGTGCCAGCAGCTACAGGGGAATGGGGCATGAAAAACTGTTTTTT. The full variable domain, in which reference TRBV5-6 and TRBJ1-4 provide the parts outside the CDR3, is DAGVTQSPTHLIKTRGQQVTLRCSPKSGHDTVSWYQQALGQGPQFIFQYYEEEERQRGNFPDRFSGHQFPNYSSELNVNALLLGDSALYLCASSYRGMGHEKLFFGSGTQLSVL.